This TCR beta chain comes out of a study of Ad26.COV2.S vaccination and SARS-CoV-2 variants (dated by TCRdb to about 2021). Notes on the research overall: Donors in the vaccine arm were drawn from COV1001, a phase I-IIa trial of Ad26.COV2.S in healthy adults that was multicentre, randomized, double-blind and placebo-controlled. Ad26.COV2.S was administered intramuscularly at a dose of 5x10^10 or 1x10^11 viral particles, either as one shot or as two shots given 56 days apart. Sequencing of the TCRbeta repertoire served to evaluate the specificity and breadth of SARS-CoV-2-reactive T cell receptors following Ad26.COV2.S vaccination. A total of 32 samples were included in the TCR-sequenced set, comprising about 20 Ad26.COV2.S vaccine recipients, 5 placebo recipients and 8 SARS-CoV-2 convalescent individuals. Trial participants were randomized into five groups of five: low-dose or high-dose Ad26.COV2.S given once or twice, or placebo on both occasions. Blinding of investigators to trial group allocation was maintained during experiments and outcome assessment. The full study reports these points: The study was not powered for comparison of responses between vaccine doses or regimens. The authors noted that the TCR breadth and depth analyses may have underestimated total T cell responses. Ad26.COV2.S recipients had higher spike-specific TCR breadth than placebo recipients (P = 0.0014). After vaccination, substantial breadth of spike-specific CD8+ and CD4+ T cell responses was reported. Vaccine and placebo recipients had similar non-spike TCR breadth, a finding consistent with the vaccine containing only spike.

The treatment or condition label corresponds to: about 20 received Ad26.COV2.S at low or high dose, single or two shots; 5 received placebo; per-sample allocation not given. Repertoires of vaccine and placebo recipients were sequenced from samples taken on day 63 after the first injection. Cohort 1b enrolled roughly 25 adults aged 18-55 years at a single site in Boston, USA, between 29 July and 7 August 2020. Ad26.COV2.S was a replication-incompetent adenovirus type 26 vector that expressed a prefusion-stabilized SARS-CoV-2 spike protein derived from the original Wuhan strain. The immunoSEQ Assay was the method used to sequence TCRbeta CDR3 regions. After extraction, genomic DNA underwent amplification by bias-controlled multiplex PCR, followed by high-throughput sequencing. The authors' pipeline ran thus. To quantify the absolute abundance of every unique TCRbeta CDR3 region, sequences were collapsed and filtered. T cell fraction was estimated by normalization of TCRbeta template counts to usable DNA, with usable DNA being measured through amplification of reference genes present in all nucleated cells. Repertoire TCRs were annotated as SARS-CoV-2-specific by exact matching of V gene, CDR3 amino acid sequence and J gene to a known reactive TCR set. MIRA supplied the reference SARS-CoV-2 TCR set, which was filtered for enrichment in COVID-19-positive ImmuneCODE repertoires so that public or cross-reactive TCRs were removed. Using the MIRA antigens, annotated TCRs were further analysed by specific ORF or by position within an ORF. Breadth was defined as annotated unique rearrangements over total unique productive rearrangements; depth was the summed frequency of those rearrangements. Two-sided Wilcoxon rank-sum tests were applied when comparing TCR breadth between groups. The immuneACCESS repertoire file appears here via TCRdb, limited to in-frame rearrangements. These files lack a portion of the clones; in checked studies, under half of the deficit traces to unresolved V genes, and the cause of the others is not known. That table supplies the V and J calls and clone size; D and trimming were determined from the DNA. The sample contains 350,000 to 600,000 clones, 80% to 90% of them found a single time. The ten largest make up under 2% of the sample.

The CDR3 goes from the cysteine to the phenylalanine over 15 residues. Of the read, only the CDR3 DNA is kept; its 45 bases are in frame from base 1. V and J are trimmed by 3 bases and 4 bases, and the gene matches miss 9 bases of the junction. For CDR1 and CDR2, the germline V gene lists SGHTA and FQGNSA. A note on this clone: The target of this receptor is not known. Base qualities are missing; no much larger clone stands one base away.

The chain uses TRBV7-2 and TRBJ2-7, with TRBD2 identical over 7 junction bases. The source is a person aged 18-60 years who received the Ad26.COV2.S COVID-19 vaccine or a placebo. The specimen was peripheral blood, collected in a trial of Ad26.COV2.S vaccine versus placebo. The nucleotides read TGTGCCAGCAGCTTCAGACTAGCAGACAAATACGAGCAGTACTTC. The resulting protein is CASSFRLADKYEQYF.